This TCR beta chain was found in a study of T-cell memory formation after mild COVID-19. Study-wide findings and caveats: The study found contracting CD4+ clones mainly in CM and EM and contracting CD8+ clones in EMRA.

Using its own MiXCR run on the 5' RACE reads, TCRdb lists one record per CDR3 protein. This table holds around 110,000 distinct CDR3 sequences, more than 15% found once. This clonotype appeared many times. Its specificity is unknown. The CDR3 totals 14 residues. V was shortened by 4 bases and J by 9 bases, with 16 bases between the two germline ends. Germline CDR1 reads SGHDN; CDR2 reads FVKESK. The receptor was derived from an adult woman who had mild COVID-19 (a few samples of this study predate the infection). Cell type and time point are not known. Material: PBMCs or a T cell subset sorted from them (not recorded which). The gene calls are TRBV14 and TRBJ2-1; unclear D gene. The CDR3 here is CASSPTRWDSEQFF. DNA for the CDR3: TGTGCCAGCAGCCCAACACGGTGGGATAGTGAGCAGTTCTTC.